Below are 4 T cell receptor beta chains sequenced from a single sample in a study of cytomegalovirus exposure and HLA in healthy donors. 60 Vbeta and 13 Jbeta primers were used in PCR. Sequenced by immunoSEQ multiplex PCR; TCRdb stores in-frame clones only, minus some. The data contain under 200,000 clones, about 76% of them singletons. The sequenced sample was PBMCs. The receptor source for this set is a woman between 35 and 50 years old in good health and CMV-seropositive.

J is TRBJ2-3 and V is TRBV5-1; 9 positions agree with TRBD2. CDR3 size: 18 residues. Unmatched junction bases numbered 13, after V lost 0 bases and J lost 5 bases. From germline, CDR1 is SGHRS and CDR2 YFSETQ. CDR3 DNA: TGCGCCAGCAGCTTGGGCCTAGCGGGACGGCCTTGGGGAGATACGCAGTATTTT. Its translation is CASSLGLAGRPWGDTQYF.

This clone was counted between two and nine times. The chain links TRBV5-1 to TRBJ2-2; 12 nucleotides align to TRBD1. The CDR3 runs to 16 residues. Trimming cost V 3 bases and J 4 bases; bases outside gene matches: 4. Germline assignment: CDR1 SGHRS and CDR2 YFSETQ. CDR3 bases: TGCGCCAGCAGCTCGGGACAGGGGGCCTTCACCGGGGAGCTGTTTTTT. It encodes CASSSGQGAFTGELFF.

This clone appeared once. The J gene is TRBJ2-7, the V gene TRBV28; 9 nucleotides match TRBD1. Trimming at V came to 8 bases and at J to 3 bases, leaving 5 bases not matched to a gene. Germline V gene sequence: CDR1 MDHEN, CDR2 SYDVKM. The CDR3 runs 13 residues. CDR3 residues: CASRKTGGYEQYF. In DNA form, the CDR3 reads TGTGCCAGCCGTAAGACAGGGGGCTACGAGCAGTACTTC.

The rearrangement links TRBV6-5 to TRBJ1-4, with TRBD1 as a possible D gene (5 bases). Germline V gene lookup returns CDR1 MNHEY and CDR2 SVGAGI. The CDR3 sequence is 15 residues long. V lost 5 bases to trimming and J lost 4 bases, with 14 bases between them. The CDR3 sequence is CASSRRQSFNEKLFF. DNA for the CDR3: TGTGCCAGCAGTCGTCGACAGTCATTTAATGAAAAACTGTTTTTT.